What follows is one T cell receptor beta chain and its context. The CDR3 length is 14 residues. Germline loops: CDR1 MDHEN, CDR2 SYDVKM. V gave up 3 bases and J gave up 7 bases, with 13 bases separating them. The record originates from a study of blood T cell repertoires in COVID-19. In the study overall: PBMCs, B-cell-depleted T cells, or T cells provided the cDNA or gDNA that made up the material.

Original processing notes: Nucleated cell number was recorded as an estimate derived from reference gene primer amplification. The repertoire was sequenced with immunoSEQ multiplex PCR; TCRdb's copy has only in-frame clones and lacks some. The V and J calls and clone size come from that table; D and trimming were worked out from the DNA. The sample records 150,000 to 200,000 clones, approximately 85% being singletons. This TCR came from a man aged 55-75 years with acute or convalescent COVID-19. The chain employs TRBV28 and TRBJ1-5, with no clear D. The sequencing input was peripheral blood. The CDR3 sequence is CASSLLWEGQPQHF. CDR3 bases: TGTGCCAGCAGTTTGTTGTGGGAGGGACAGCCCCAGCATTTT.